The 8 T cell receptor beta chains below all came from one sample that was sequenced in a study of beta chain features in type 1 diabetes. Their specific antigens are unknown. Broader study findings: Among all four CD4+ subsets, Type 1 diabetes patients had TCRB CDR3s that were moderately but significantly shorter.

Every isolated RNA sample was fully reverse transcribed, so sequencing captured expressed TCRB transcripts. The method was immunoSEQ multiplex PCR; TCRdb's version includes in-frame clones alone and lacks a portion of them. The sample contains 20,000 to 25,000 clones, about 63% of which appear only once. What was sequenced was stem cell memory CD4+ T cells from blood. These receptors originate from a woman between 35 and 50 years old with type 1 diabetes.

In its sample, this clone was seen a few times. The chain joins TRBV28 to TRBJ1-5; maybe TRBD1 (5 bases). Looked up from germline, CDR1 is MDHEN and CDR2 is SYDVKM. The CDR3 extends over 15 amino acids. Trimming stripped 3 bases from V and 1 base from J, with 10 bases between. The CDR3 region is CASSFGWGSNQPQHF. The CDR3 DNA reads TGTGCCAGCAGTTTTGGATGGGGCAGCAATCAGCCCCAGCATTTT.

The gene calls are TRBV2 and TRBJ2-7, with 9 bases identical to TRBD1. The ends lost 8 bases at V and 5 bases at J; junction bases unmatched: 13. The CDR3 sequence is 15 residues long. Germline values: CDR1 SNHLY, CDR2 FYNNEI. CDR3 in amino acids: CASGGDSGTGNEQYF. CDR3 nucleotide sequence: TGTGCCAGCGGAGGGGATTCCGGGACAGGGAACGAGCAGTACTTC. Supplemented by reference TRBV2 and TRBJ2-7, the full variable domain reads EPEVTQTPSHQVTQMGQEVILRCVPISNHLYFYWYRQILGQKVEFLVSFYNNEISEKSEIFDDQFSVERPDGSNFTLKIRSTKLEDSAMYFCASGGDSGTGNEQYFGPGTRLTVT.

This chain connects TRBV19 to TRBJ1-1; D not resolved. CDR3 size: 13 residues. CDR1 is LNHDA, CDR2 SQIVND, per germline (reference sequence). Trimming pared 6 bases from V and 3 bases from J, leaving 11 bases between. This CDR3 reads CASSQQVDTEAFF. The CDR3 coding sequence is TGTGCCAGTAGCCAGCAGGTCGACACTGAAGCTTTCTTT.

This chain links TRBV19 with TRBJ2-6; 8 bases line up with TRBD1. V was clipped by 6 bases and J by 0 bases; unmatched bases: 10. The CDR3 consists of 18 residues. Germline V gene sequence: CDR1 LNHDA, CDR2 SQIVND (reference sequence). The CDR3 reads CASSTLGQGFSGANVLTF. DNA of the CDR3: TGTGCCAGTAGCACCCTTGGACAGGGATTCTCTGGGGCCAACGTCCTGACTTTC.

The rearrangement joins TRBV5-5 to TRBJ1-5, with 8 bases fitting TRBD1. V trimming: 2 bases; J trimming: 3 bases; junction bases outside the gene matches: 7. Per the germline V gene, CDR1 is SGHKS and CDR2 is YYEKEE (reference sequence). The CDR3 has 16 residues. Written as DNA, the CDR3 is TGTGCCAGCAGCTTTTCCTCGGACAGGGTCAATCAGCCCCAGCATTTT. Translating gives CASSFSSDRVNQPQHF.

Written as DNA, the CDR3 is TGTGCCAGCAGCCTAGGACAGGGGGCCGTCGGGGAGCTGTTTTTT. This sequence encodes CASSLGQGAVGELFF. V and J are TRBV5-4 and TRBJ2-2, with 11 bases matching TRBD1. Looked up from germline, CDR1 is SGHNT and CDR2 is YYREEE (reference sequence). The ends lost 4 bases at V and 7 bases at J; junction bases unmatched: 6. This CDR3 contains 15 residues. The full variable domain, with the rest looked up from reference TRBV5-4 and TRBJ2-2, is ETGVTQSPTHLIKTRGQQVTLRCSSQSGHNTVSWYQQALGQGPQFIFQYYREEENGRGNFPPRFSGLQFPNYSSELNVNALELDDSALYLCASSLGQGAVGELFFGEGSRLTVL.

The chain uses TRBV5-4 and TRBJ2-1; TRBD1 matches 7 bases. CDR1 and CDR2 from the germline V gene are SGHNT and YYREEE (reference sequence). The ends lost 4 bases at V and 2 bases at J; junction bases unmatched: 6. This CDR3 is built from 15 residues. The CDR3 nucleotides read TGTGCCAGCAGCCCGGGACAGAACCCCTACAATGAGCAGTTCTTC. Its protein is CASSPGQNPYNEQFF.

The gene calls are TRBV6-6 and TRBJ2-7; 8 bases line up with TRBD1. V shed 0 bases and J 5 bases; nucleotides not matched to a gene: 9. Germline lookup yields CDR1 MNHNY and CDR2 SVGAGI (reference sequence). The CDR3 spans 16 residues. CDR3 protein: CASSYSTGRGLNEQYF. The CDR3 DNA is TGTGCCAGCAGTTACTCGACAGGCAGGGGGCTCAACGAGCAGTACTTC.